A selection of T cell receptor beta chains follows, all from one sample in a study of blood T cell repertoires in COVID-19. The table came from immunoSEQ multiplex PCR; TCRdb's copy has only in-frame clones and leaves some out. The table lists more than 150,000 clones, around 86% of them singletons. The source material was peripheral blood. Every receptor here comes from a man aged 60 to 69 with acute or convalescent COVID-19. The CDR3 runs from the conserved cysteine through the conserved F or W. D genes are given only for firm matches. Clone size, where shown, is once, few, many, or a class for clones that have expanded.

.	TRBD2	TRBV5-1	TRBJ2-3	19	CASSLTGTSGRISTDTQYF	TGCGCCAGCAGCTTGACCGGGACTAGCGGGAGGATTAGCACAGATACGCAGTATTTT
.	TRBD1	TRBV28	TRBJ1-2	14	CASNGQGRTYGYTF	TGTGCCAGCAACGGACAGGGGCGCACCTATGGCTACACCTTC
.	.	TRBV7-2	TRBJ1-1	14	CASSFDSMNTEAFF	TGTGCCAGCAGCTTCGACAGCATGAACACTGAAGCTTTCTTT
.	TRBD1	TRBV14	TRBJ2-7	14	CASSLGQGPPQQYF	TGTGCCAGCAGCCTCGGACAGGGGCCTCCTCAGCAGTACTTC
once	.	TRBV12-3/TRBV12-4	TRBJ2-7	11	CASRGANEQYF	TGTGCCAGCCGTGGGGCGAACGAGCAGTACTTC
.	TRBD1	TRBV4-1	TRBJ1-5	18	CASSQGSLLGQYNQPQHF	TGCGCCAGCAGCCAAGGGTCGCTACTGGGACAGTACAATCAGCCCCAGCATTTT
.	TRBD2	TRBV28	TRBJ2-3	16	CATRLTSGSLADTQYF	TGTGCCACCCGATTAACTAGCGGGAGTCTAGCAGATACGCAGTATTTT
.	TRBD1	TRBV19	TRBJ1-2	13	CASSWTGSYGYTF	TGTGCCAGTAGTTGGACAGGGAGCTATGGCTACACCTTC
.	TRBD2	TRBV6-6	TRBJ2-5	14	CACGASGTQETQYF	TGTGCCTGCGGGGCTAGCGGGACCCAAGAGACCCAGTACTTC
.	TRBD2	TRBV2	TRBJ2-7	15	CASTLKVGGPYEQYF	TGTGCCAGCACCCTAAAGGTGGGAGGGCCCTACGAGCAGTACTTC
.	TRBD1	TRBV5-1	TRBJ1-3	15	CASSEPGTGGNTIYF	TGCGCCAGCAGCGAACCCGGGACAGGGGGAAACACCATATATTTT
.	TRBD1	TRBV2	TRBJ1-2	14	CASRGTGGNYGYTF	TGTGCCAGCAGGGGGACAGGTGGAAACTATGGCTACACCTTC
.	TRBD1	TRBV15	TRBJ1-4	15	CATSRGGTVNEKLFF	TGTGCCACCAGCAGAGGTGGGACAGTTAATGAAAAACTGTTTTTT
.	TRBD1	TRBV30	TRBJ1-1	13	CASTGLGDTEAFF	TGTGCCTCGACAGGGCTGGGGGACACTGAAGCTTTCTTT
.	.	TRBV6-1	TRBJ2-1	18	CASSEGGFARLYRNEQFF	TGTGCCAGCAGTGAAGGAGGTTTCGCGCGATTATACCGCAATGAGCAGTTCTTC
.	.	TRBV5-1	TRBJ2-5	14	CASSSQGIGETQYF	TGCGCCAGCAGCTCACAGGGAATAGGAGAGACCCAGTACTTC
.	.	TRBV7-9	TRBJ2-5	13	CASSLSGPAVQYF	TGTGCCAGCAGCTTAAGCGGGCCGGCCGTCCAGTACTTC
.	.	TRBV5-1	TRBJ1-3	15	CASSADSGGGNTIYF	TGCGCCAGCAGCGCGGACAGCGGGGGAGGAAACACCATATATTTT
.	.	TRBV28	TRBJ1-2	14	CASSTGTMGEGYTF	TGTGCCAGCAGTACCGGGACAATGGGGGAGGGCTACACCTTC
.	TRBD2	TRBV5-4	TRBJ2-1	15	CASSFGTSGYNEQFF	TGTGCCAGCAGCTTTGGGACTAGCGGATACAATGAGCAGTTCTTC
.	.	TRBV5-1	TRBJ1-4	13	CASSLGSGEKLFF	TGCGCCAGCAGCTTGGGGAGCGGTGAAAAACTGTTTTTT
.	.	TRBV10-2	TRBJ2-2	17	CASSEQGGRRGAGELFF	TGCGCCAGCAGTGAACAGGGCGGGCGCCGAGGGGCCGGGGAGCTGTTTTTT
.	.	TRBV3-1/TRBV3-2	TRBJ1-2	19	CASSQQFYDLQDTGYGYTF	TGTGCCAGCAGCCAACAATTTTATGACCTACAAGACACAGGCTATGGCTACACCTTC
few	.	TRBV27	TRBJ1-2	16	CASSSKPSGRYYGYTF	TGTGCCAGCAGTTCCAAACCGTCAGGGCGGTACTATGGCTACACCTTC
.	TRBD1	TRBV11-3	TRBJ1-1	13	CASSYRGDTEAFF	TGTGCCAGCAGCTACAGGGGCGACACTGAAGCTTTCTTT
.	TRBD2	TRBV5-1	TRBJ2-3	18	CASSLELGRAASTDTQYF	TGCGCCAGCAGCTTGGAACTCGGGAGGGCCGCGAGCACAGATACGCAGTATTTT
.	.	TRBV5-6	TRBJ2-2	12	CASSLNTGELFF	TGTGCCAGCAGCCTGAACACCGGGGAGCTGTTTTTT
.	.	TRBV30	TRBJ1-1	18	CAWRATGMGAWRNTEAFF	TGTGCCTGGAGGGCCACAGGGATGGGGGCATGGAGGAACACTGAAGCTTTCTTT
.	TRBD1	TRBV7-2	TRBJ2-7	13	CASSLTGGYEQYF	TGTGCCAGCAGCTTAACAGGGGGCTACGAGCAGTACTTC
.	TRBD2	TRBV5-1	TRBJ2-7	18	CASSLRPLAGGLPYEQYF	TGCGCCAGCAGCTTGAGGCCACTAGCGGGAGGGTTGCCCTACGAGCAGTACTTC
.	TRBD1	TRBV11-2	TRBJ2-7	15	CASSSRDRSLYEQYF	TGTGCCAGCAGCTCGCGGGACAGGTCATTATACGAGCAGTACTTC
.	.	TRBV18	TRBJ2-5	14	CASSPGVGEKTQYF	TGTGCCAGCTCCCCTGGAGTGGGAGAAAAGACCCAGTACTTC
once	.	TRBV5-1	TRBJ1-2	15	CASSLEGAANYGYTF	TGCGCCAGCAGCTTGGAAGGGGCGGCTAACTATGGCTACACCTTC
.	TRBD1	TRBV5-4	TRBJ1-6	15	CASSPAGQGSSPLHF	TGTGCCAGCAGCCCCGCGGGACAGGGATCTTCACCCCTCCACTTT
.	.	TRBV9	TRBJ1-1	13	CASSVGMNTEAFF	TGTGCCAGCAGCGTAGGTATGAACACTGAAGCTTTCTTT
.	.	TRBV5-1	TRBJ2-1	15	CASSLDGGNYNEQFF	TGCGCCAGCAGCCTGGACGGCGGAAACTACAATGAGCAGTTCTTC
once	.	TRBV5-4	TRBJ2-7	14	CASSRGQGTYEQYF	TGTGCCAGCAGCAGGGGCCAGGGGACCTACGAGCAGTACTTC
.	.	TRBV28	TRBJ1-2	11	CASSGQYGYTF	TGTGCCAGCAGTGGGCAGTATGGCTACACCTTC
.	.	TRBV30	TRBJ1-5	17	CAWSGSAGVNSNQPQHF	TGTGCCTGGAGCGGAAGCGCAGGGGTAAATAGCAATCAGCCCCAGCATTTT
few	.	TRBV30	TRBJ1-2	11	CAWSPGARYTF	TGTGCCTGGTCCCCAGGGGCCCGCTACACCTTC
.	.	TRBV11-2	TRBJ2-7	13	CASRQGRYYEQYF	TGTGCCAGCAGACAGGGTCGGTACTACGAGCAGTACTTC
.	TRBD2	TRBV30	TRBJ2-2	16	CAWRGLAGVSTGELFF	TGTGCCTGGAGGGGACTAGCGGGAGTCAGCACCGGGGAGCTGTTTTTT
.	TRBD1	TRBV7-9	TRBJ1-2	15	CASSLTDRAYYGYTF	TGTGCCAGCAGCTTAACGGACAGGGCCTATTATGGCTACACCTTC
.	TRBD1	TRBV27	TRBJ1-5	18	CASRPQGAIPYSNQPQHF	TGTGCCAGCAGGCCCCAGGGGGCTATCCCTTATAGCAATCAGCCCCAGCATTTT
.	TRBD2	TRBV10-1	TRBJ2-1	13	CARGTSGYNEQFF	TGCGCCAGGGGGACTAGCGGATACAATGAGCAGTTCTTC
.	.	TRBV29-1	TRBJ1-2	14	CSVSSQGTNYGYTF	TGCAGCGTTTCCTCACAGGGAACCAACTATGGCTACACCTTC
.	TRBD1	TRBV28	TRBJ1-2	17	CASSSPAYGQGAYGYTF	TGTGCCAGCAGTTCACCGGCCTATGGCCAGGGGGCTTATGGCTACACCTTC
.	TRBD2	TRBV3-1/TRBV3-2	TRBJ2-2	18	CASSPGTSGSFPTGELFF	TGTGCCAGCAGCCCGGGGACTAGCGGGAGTTTCCCGACCGGGGAGCTGTTTTTT
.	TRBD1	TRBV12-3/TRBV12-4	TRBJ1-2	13	CASSLDRGWGYTF	TGTGCCAGCAGCCTGGACAGGGGTTGGGGCTACACCTTC
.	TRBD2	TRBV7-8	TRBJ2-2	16	CASSSGGTRDTGELFF	TGTGCCAGCAGCTCCGGGGGGACTAGGGACACCGGGGAGCTGTTTTTT
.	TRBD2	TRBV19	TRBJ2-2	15	CASSILAGGRRELFF	TGTGCCAGTAGTATACTAGCGGGAGGGCGACGGGAGCTGTTTTTT